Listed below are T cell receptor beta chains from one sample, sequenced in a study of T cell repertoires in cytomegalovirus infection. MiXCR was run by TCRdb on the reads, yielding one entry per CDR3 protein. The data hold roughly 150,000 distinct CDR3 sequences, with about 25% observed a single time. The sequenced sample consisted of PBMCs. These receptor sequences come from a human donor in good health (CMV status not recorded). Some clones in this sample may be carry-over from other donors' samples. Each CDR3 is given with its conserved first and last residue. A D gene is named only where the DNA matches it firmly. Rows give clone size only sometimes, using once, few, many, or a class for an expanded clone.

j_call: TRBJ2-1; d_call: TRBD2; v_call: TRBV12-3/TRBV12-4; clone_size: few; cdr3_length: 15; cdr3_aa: CASTFTSGKDNEQFF; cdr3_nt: TGTGCCAGCACCTTTACTAGCGGGAAAGACAATGAGCAGTTCTTC
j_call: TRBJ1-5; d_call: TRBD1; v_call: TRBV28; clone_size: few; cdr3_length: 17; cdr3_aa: CASSSNRGSVSNQPQHF; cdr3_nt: TGTGCCAGCAGTTCGAACAGGGGATCGGTAAGCAATCAGCCCCAGCATTTT
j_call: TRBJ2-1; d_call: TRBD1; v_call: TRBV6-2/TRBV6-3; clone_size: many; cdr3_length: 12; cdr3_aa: CASSDRGYEQFF; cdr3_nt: TGTGCCAGCAGCGACAGGGGGTATGAGCAGTTCTTC
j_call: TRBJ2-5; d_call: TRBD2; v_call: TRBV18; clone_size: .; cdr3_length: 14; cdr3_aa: CASSPSGAQETQYF; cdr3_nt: TGTGCCAGCTCACCCAGCGGGGCCCAAGAGACCCAGTACTTC
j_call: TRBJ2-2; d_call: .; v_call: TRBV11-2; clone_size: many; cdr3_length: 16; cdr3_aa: CASSLRAGTGNGELFF; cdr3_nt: TGTGCCAGCAGCTTACGGGCCGGGACGGGGAACGGGGAGCTGTTTTTT
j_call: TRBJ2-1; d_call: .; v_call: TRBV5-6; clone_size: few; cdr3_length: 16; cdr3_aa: CASSPLPTSSYNEQFF; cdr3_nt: TGTGCCAGCAGCCCCCTCCCTACGAGCTCCTACAATGAGCAGTTCTTC
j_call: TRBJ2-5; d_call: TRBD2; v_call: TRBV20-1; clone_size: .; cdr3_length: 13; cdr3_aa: CSVASGGSETQYF; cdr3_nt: TGCAGTGTTGCAAGCGGGGGGAGCGAGACCCAGTACTTC
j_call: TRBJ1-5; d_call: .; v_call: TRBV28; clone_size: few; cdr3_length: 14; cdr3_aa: CASSLEAGHQPQHF; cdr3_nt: TGTGCCAGCAGTTTAGAGGCAGGGCATCAGCCCCAGCATTTT
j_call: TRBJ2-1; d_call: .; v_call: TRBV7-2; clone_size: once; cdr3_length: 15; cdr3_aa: CASLGQPSSYNEQCF; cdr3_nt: TGTGCCAGCTTAGGGCAGCCGAGCTCCTACAATGAGCAGTGCTTC
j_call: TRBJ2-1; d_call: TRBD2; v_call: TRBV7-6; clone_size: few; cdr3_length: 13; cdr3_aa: CASSLVAGVLQFF; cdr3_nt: TGTGCCAGCAGCTTAGTGGCGGGAGTATTGCAGTTCTTC
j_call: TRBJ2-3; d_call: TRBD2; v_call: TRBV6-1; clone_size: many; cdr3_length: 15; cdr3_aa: CASSEGGLAGDTQYF; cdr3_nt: TGTGCCAGCAGTGAAGGGGGACTAGCAGGTGATACGCAGTATTTT
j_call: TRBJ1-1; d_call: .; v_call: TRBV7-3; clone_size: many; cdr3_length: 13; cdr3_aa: CASSVNRDTEAFF; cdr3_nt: TGTGCCAGCAGCGTAAACAGGGACACTGAAGCTTTCTTT
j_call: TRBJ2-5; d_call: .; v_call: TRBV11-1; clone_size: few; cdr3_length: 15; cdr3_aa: CASSFAGQFQETQYF; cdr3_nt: TGTGCCAGCAGTTTCGCCGGACAGTTCCAAGAGACCCAGTACTTC
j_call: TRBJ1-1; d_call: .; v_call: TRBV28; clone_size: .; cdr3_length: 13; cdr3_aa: CASSSSMITEAFF; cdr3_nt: TGTGCCAGCAGTTCGTCTATGATCACTGAAGCTTTCTTT
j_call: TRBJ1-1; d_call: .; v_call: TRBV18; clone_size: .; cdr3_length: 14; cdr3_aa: CASSPEGGDTEAFF; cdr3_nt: TGTGCCAGCTCACCCGAGGGTGGGGACACTGAAGCTTTCTTT
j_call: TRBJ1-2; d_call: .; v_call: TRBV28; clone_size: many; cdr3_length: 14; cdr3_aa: CASSAGSMHKGYTF; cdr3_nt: TGTGCCAGCAGTGCCGGGAGCATGCACAAGGGCTACACCTTC
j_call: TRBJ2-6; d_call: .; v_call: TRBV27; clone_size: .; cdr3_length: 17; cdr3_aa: CASSLRPDSSGANVLTF; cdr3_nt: TGTGCCAGCAGTTTAAGGCCGGACAGCTCTGGGGCCAACGTCCTGACTTTC
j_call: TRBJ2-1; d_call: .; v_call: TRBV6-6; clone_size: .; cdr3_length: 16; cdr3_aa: CASSSPSVEARDEQFF; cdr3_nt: TGTGCCAGCAGTTCCCCGAGTGTAGAGGCCCGGGATGAGCAGTTCTTC
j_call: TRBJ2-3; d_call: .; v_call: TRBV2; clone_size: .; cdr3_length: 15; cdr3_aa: CASSDMGLSTDTQYF; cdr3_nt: TGTGCCAGCAGTGATATGGGGTTGAGCACAGATACGCAGTATTTT
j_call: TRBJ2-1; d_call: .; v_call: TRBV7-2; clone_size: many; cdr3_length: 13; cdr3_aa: CASSLWGLNEQFF; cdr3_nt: TGTGCCAGCAGCTTATGGGGGCTAAATGAGCAGTTCTTC
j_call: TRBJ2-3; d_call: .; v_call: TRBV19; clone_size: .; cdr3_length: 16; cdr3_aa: CASSSRDTLATDTQYF; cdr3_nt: TGTGCCAGTAGTAGCCGGGACACGCTAGCCACAGATACGCAGTATTTT
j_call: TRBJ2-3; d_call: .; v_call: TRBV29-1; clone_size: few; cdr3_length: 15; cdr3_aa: CSVLVFPASTDTQYF; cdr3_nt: TGCAGCGTTTTAGTATTCCCGGCTAGCACAGATACGCAGTATTTT
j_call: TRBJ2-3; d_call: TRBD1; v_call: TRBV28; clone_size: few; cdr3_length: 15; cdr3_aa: CASSSRTGSTDTQYF; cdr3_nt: TGTGCCAGCAGTTCCCGGACAGGATCCACAGATACGCAGTATTTT
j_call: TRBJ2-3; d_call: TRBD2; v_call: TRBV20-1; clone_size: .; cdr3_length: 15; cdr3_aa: CSAPPVSGGAVTQYF; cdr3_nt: TGCAGTGCTCCCCCCGTTAGCGGGGGGGCCGTCACGCAGTATTTT
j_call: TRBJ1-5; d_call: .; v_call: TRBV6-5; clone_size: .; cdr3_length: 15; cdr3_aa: CASSYSQMSNQPQHF; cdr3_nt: TGTGCCAGCAGTTACTCTCAGATGAGCAATCAGCCCCAGCATTTT
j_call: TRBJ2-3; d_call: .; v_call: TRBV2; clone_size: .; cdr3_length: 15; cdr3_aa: CASSNRDTNTDTQYF; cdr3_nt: TGTGCCAGCAGTAACCGGGACACAAACACAGATACGCAGTATTTT
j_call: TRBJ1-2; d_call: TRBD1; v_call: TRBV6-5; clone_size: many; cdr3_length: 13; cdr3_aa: CASGPTGTYGYTF; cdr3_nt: TGTGCCAGCGGACCGACAGGGACCTATGGCTACACCTTC
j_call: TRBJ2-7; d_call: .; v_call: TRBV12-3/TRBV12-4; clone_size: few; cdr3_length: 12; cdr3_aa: CASSFDRYEQYF; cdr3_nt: TGTGCCAGCAGTTTCGACCGCTACGAGCAGTACTTC